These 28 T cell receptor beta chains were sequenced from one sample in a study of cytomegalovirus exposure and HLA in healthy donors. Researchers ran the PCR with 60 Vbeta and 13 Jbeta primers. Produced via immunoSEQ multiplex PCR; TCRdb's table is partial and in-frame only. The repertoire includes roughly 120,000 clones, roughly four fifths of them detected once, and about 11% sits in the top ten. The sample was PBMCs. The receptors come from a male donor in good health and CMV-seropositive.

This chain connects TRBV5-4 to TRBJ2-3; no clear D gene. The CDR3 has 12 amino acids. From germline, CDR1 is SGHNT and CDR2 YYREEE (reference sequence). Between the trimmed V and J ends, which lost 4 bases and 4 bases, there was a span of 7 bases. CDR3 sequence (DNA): TGTGCCAGCAGCCAGAGCGCAGATACGCAGTATTTT. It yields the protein CASSQSADTQYF.

DNA of the CDR3: TGTGCCAGCAGCCCATCGGGGCAGGGGCATCAGCCCCAGCATTTT. It encodes CASSPSGQGHQPQHF. This sequence joins TRBV27 and TRBJ1-5; the D gene is possibly TRBD1 (6 bases). V shed 6 bases and J shed 5 bases, with 17 bases lying between them. This CDR3 has 15 residues. In germline, CDR1 is MNHEY, CDR2 SMNVEV (reference sequence).

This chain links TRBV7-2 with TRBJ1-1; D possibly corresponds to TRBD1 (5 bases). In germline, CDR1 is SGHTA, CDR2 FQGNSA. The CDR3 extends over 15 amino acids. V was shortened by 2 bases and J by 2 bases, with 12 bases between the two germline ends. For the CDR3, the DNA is TGTGCCAGCAGCTTATGGGTAACAGGTAACACTGAAGCTTTCTTT. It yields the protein CASSLWVTGNTEAFF. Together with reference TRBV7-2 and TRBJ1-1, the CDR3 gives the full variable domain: GAGVSQSPSNKVTEKGKDVELRCDPISGHTALYWYRQSLGQGLEFLIYFQGNSAPDKSGLPSDRFSAERTGGSVSTLTIQRTQQEDSAVYLCASSLWVTGNTEAFFGQGTRLTVV.

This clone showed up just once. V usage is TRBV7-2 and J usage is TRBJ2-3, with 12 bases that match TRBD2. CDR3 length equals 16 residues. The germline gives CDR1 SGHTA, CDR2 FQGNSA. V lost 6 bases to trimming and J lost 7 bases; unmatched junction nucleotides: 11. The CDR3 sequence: CASRSSTGLAGNTQYF. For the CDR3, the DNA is TGTGCCAGCAGGTCATCGACAGGACTAGCGGGGAATACGCAGTATTTT.

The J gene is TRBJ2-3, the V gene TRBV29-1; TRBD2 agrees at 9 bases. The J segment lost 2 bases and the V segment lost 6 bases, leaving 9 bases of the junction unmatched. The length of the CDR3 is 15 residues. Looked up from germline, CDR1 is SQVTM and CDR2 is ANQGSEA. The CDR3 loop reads CSVLIAGAPTDTQYF. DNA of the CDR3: TGCAGCGTGCTGATAGCGGGAGCACCCACAGATACGCAGTATTTT.

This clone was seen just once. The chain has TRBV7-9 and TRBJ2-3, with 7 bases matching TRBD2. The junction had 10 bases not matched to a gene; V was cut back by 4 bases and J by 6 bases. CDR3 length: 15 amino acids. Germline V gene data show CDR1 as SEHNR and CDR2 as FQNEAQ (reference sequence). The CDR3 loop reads CASSWPGGERDTQYF. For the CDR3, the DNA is TGTGCCAGCAGCTGGCCTGGGGGGGAGAGGGATACGCAGTATTTT.

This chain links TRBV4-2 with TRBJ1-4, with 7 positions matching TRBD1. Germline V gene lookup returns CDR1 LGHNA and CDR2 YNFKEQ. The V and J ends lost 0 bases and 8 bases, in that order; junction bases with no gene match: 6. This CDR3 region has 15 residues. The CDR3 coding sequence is TGTGCCAGCAGCCAAGATCACAGGGGCGGCGAAAAACTGTTTTTT. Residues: CASSQDHRGGEKLFF.

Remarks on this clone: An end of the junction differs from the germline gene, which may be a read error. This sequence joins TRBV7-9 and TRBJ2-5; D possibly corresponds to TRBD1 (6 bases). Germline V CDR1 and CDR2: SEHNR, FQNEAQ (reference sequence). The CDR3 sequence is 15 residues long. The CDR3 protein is CSSSLGQGISETQYF. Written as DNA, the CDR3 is TGTTCCAGCAGCTTAGGGCAGGGGATATCAGAGACCCAGTACTTC.

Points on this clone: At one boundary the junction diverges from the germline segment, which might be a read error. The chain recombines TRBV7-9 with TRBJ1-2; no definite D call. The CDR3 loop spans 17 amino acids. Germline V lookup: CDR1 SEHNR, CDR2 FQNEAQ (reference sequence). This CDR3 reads CSSSLEYFGGSHYGYTF. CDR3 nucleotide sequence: TGTTCCAGCAGCTTAGAATATTTCGGCGGTTCTCACTATGGCTACACCTTC.

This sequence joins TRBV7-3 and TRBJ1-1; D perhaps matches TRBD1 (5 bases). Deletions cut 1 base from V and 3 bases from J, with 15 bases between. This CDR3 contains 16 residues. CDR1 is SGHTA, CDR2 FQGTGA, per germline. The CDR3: CASSLIRGIEDTEAFF. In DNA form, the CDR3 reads TGTGCCAGCAGCTTAATAAGGGGTATTGAGGACACTGAAGCTTTCTTT.

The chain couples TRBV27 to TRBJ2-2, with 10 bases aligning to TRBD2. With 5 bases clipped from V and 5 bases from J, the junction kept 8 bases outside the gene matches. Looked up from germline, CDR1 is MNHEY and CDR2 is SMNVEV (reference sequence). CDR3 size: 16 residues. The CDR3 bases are TGTGCCAGCAGTCCCTCCACTAGCGGGATTACCGGGGAGCTGTTTTTT. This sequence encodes CASSPSTSGITGELFF.

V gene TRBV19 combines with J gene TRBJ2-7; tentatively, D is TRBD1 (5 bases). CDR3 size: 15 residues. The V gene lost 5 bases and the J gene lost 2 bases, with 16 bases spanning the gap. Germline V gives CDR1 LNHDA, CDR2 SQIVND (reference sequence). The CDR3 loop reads CASSFGAQGPYEQYF. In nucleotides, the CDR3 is TGTGCCAGTAGTTTTGGGGCGCAGGGCCCCTACGAGCAGTACTTC.

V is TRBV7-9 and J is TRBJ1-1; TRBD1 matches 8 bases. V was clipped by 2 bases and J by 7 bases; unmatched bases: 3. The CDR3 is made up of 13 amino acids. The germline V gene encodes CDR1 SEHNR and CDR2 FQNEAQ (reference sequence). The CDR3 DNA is TGTGCCAGCAGCTTATCAGGGGGCCTTGAAGCTTTCTTT. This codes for CASSLSGGLEAFF.

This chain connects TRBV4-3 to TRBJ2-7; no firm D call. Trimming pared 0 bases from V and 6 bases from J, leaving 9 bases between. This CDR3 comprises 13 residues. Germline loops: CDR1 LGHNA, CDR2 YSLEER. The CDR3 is CASSQDENCEQYF. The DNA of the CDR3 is TGCGCCAGCAGCCAAGATGAGAACTGCGAGCAGTACTTC.

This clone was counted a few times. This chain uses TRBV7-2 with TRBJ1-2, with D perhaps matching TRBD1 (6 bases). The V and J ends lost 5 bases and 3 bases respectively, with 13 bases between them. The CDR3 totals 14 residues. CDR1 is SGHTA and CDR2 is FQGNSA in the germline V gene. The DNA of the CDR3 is TGTGCCAGCAGCCCCCTGGCAGGGGACTATGGCTACACCTTC. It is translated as CASSPLAGDYGYTF.

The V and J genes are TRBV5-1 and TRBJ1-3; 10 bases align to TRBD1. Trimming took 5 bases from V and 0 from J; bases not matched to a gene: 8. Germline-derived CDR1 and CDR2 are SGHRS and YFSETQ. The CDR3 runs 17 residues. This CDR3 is CASSSRQGAGSGNTIYF. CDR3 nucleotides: TGCGCCAGCAGTTCCCGACAGGGGGCTGGCTCTGGAAACACCATATATTTT.

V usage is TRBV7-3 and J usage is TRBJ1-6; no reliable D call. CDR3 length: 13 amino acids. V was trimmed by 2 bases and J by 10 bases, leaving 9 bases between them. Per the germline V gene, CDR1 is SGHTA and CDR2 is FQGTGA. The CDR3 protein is CASSLYEASPLHF. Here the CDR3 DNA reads TGTGCCAGCAGCTTATATGAAGCCTCACCCCTCCACTTT.

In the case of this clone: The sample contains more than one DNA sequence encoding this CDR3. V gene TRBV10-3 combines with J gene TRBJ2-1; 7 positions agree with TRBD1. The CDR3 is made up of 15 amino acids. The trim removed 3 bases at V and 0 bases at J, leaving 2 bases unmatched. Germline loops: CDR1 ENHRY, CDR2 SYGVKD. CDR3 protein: CAISDRGRSYNEQFF. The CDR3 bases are TGTGCCATCAGTGATAGGGGGCGCTCCTACAATGAGCAGTTCTTC.

CDR3 DNA: TGTGCCAGCAGCCTTGGCAGTACAGTTTACGAGCAGTACTTC. Residues: CASSLGSTVYEQYF. This chain links TRBV9 with TRBJ2-7, with D unclear. Trimming took 4 bases from V and 4 from J, leaving 15 bases between them. The germline V gene encodes CDR1 SGDLS and CDR2 YYNGEE. The CDR3 covers 14 residues.

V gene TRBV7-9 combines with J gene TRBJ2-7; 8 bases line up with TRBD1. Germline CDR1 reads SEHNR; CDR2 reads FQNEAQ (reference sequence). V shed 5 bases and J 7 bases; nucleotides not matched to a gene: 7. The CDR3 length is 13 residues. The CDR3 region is CASSPSGGQEQYF. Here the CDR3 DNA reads TGTGCCAGCAGCCCATCAGGGGGCCAAGAGCAGTACTTC.

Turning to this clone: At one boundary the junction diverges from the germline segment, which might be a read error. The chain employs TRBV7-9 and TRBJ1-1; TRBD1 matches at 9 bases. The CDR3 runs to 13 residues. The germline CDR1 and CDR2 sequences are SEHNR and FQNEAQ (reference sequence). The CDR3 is CSSWGTGKTEAFF. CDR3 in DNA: TGTTCCAGCTGGGGGACAGGGAAGACTGAAGCTTTCTTT.

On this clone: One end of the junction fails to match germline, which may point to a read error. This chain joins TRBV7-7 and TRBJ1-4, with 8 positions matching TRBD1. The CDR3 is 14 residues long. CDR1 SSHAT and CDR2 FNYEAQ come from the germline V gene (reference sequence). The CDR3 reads CASSSGGLNEKLFF. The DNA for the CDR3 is TGTGCTAGCAGCTCAGGGGGCTTAAACGAAAAACTGTTTTTT. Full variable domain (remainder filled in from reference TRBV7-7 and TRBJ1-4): GAGVSQSPRYKVTKRGQDVTLRCDPISSHATLYWYQQALGQGPEFLTYFNYEAQPDKSGLPSDRFSAERPEGSISTLTIQRTEQRDSAMYRCASSSGGLNEKLFFGSGTQLSVL.

The CDR3 nucleotides read TGTGCCAGCAGTATCCTCCAGGGGAACTCACCCCTCCACTTT. Encoded protein: CASSILQGNSPLHF. The chain has TRBV27 and TRBJ1-6; possible D gene TRBD1, 6 bases. Germline CDR1 MNHEY, CDR2 SMNVEV (reference sequence). Trimming took 5 bases from V and 10 from J, leaving 15 bases between them. The CDR3 sequence is 14 residues long.

The CDR3 sequence: CSVATVEYGYTF. DNA of the CDR3: TGCAGCGTCGCAACAGTAGAATATGGCTACACCTTC. The chain is built from TRBV29-1 and TRBJ1-2; D remains unclear. The germline CDR1 and CDR2 sequences are SQVTM and ANQGSEA. The length of the CDR3 is 12 residues. V was trimmed by 6 bases and J by 5 bases, leaving 13 bases between them. The whole variable domain, remainder taken from reference TRBV29-1 and TRBJ1-2, is SAVISQKPSRDICQRGTSLTIQCQVDSQVTMMFWYRQQPGQSLTLIATANQGSEATYESGFVIDKFPISRPNLTFSTLTVSNMSPEDSSIYLCSVATVEYGYTFGSGTRLTVV.

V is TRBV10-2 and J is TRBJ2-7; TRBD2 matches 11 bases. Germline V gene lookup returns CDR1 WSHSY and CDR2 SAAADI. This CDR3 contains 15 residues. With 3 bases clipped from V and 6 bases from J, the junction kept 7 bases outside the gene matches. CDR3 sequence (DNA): TGCGCCAGCAGTGAATCCCTAGCGGGAGGCCTCGAGCAGTACTTC. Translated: CASSESLAGGLEQYF.

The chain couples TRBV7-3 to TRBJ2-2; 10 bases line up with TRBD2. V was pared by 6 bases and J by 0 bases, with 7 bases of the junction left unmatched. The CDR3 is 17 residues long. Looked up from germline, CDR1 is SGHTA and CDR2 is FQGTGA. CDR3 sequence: CASRGGAGGSNTGELFF. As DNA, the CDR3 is TGTGCCAGCAGGGGAGGAGCGGGAGGGTCGAACACCGGGGAGCTGTTTTTT.

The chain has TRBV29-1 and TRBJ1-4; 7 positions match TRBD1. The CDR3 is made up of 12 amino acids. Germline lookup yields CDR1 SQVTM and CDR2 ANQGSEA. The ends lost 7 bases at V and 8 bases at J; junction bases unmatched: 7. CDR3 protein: CSGGQRGEKLFF. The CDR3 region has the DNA TGCAGCGGGGGACAGCGGGGGGAAAAACTGTTTTTT.

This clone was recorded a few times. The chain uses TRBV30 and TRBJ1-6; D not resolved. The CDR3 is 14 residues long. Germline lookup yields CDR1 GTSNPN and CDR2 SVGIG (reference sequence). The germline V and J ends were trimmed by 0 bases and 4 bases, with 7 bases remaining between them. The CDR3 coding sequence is TGTGCCTGGAGTGTAACAGAGTATAATTCACCCCTCCACTTT. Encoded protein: CAWSVTEYNSPLHF. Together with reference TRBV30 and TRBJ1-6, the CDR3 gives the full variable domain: SQTIHQWPATLVQPVGSPLSLECTVEGTSNPNLYWYRQAAGRGLQLLFYSVGIGQISSEVPQNLSASRPQDRQFILSSKKLLLSDSGFYLCAWSVTEYNSPLHFGNGTRLTVT.